This TCR beta chain was sequenced during a study of blood T cell repertoires in COVID-19. Study background: T cells, B-cell-depleted T cells, or PBMCs supplied cDNA or gDNA.

Measured with immunoSEQ multiplex PCR; TCRdb has only the in-frame clones, and not every one. In the table there are about 350,000 clones, around 87% of which are singletons. Clinical histories supplied by participants themselves formed the basis of cohort assignment. Recovered Cohort 3 donors showed two negative PCRs, clearance, or symptom resolution. Germline lookup yields CDR1 SGHRS and CDR2 YFSETQ. The CDR3 has 11 residues. The V end lost 4 bases, the J end lost 7 bases, and 9 bases lay between the germline ends. This clone was detected once. This clonotype was obtained from a woman younger than 45 who had recovered from COVID-19. The V and J genes are TRBV5-1 and TRBJ2-7; D might be TRBD1 (6 bases). The sample was PBMCs or T cells enriched from blood (not recorded which). The CDR3: CASSNGQEQYF. For the CDR3, the DNA is TGCGCCAGCAGCAACGGACAGGAGCAGTACTTC.